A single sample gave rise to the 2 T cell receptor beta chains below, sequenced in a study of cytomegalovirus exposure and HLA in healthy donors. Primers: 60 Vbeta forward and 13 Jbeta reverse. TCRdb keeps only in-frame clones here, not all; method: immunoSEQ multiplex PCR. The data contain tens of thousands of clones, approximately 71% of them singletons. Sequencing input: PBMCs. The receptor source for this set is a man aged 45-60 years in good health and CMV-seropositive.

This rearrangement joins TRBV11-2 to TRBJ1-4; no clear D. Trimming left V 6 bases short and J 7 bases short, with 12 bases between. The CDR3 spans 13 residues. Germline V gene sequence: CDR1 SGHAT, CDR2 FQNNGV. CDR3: CASRDLRSEKLFF. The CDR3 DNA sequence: TGTGCCAGCAGGGACTTAAGGAGTGAAAAACTGTTTTTT.

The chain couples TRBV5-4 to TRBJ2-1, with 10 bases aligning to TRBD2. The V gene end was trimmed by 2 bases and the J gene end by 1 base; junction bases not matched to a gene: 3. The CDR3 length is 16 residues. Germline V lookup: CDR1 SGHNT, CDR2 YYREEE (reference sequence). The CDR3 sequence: CASSLAGGQSYNEQFF. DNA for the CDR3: TGTGCCAGCAGCTTAGCGGGGGGGCAATCCTACAATGAGCAGTTCTTC.